The 20 T cell receptor beta chains in this list originate from one sample, sequenced in a study of T cells after yellow fever vaccination. Via MiXCR, TCRdb re-called the 5' RACE reads, giving one row per CDR3 protein. This sample has roughly 180,000 distinct CDR3 sequences; 6.2% occur once, and the top ten carry under 3%. The sample consisted of CD4+ T cells sorted from PBMCs, taken on the day of the first yellow fever vaccination. The receptors were sampled from a man younger than 35 who received the YFV17D yellow fever vaccine.

This clonotype was counted many times. V usage is TRBV7-8 and J usage is TRBJ2-3; D is ambiguous. The CDR3 is 14 residues long. Germline assignment: CDR1 SGHVS and CDR2 FQNEAQ. V shed 3 bases and J shed 7 bases, with 14 bases lying between them. CDR3 nucleotides: TGTGCCAGCAGCTTTGTTATGGCAAGAAATACGCAGTATTTT. This translates into CASSFVMARNTQYF.

The sample holds many counts of this clonotype. V is TRBV7-9 and J is TRBJ2-1; D could derive from TRBD1 or TRBD2 (5 bases each). Germline V gene data show CDR1 as SEHNR and CDR2 as FQNEAQ (reference sequence). The ends were cut back, 5 bases at V and 0 bases at J, with 11 bases in the middle. CDR3 length: 15 residues. In DNA form, the CDR3 reads TGTGCCAGCAGCGAGGGACCGGGCTCCTACAATGAGCAGTTCTTC. Residues: CASSEGPGSYNEQFF.

This clonotype showed up just a few times. This chain uses TRBV5-1 with TRBJ2-5, with D perhaps matching TRBD1 or TRBD2 (5 bases each). Trimming took off 8 bases at V and 5 bases at J, with 13 bases between the two ends. Germline V CDR1 and CDR2: SGHRS, YFSETQ. The CDR3 sequence is 12 residues long. The CDR3 is CASHEEGETQYF. The CDR3 DNA follows: TGCGCCAGTCACGAAGAGGGGGAGACCCAGTACTTC.

This clonotype was seen more than once but under ten times. The rearrangement uses TRBV20-1 and TRBJ1-6; D perhaps matches TRBD1 (5 bases). V was cut by 5 bases and J by 7 bases, with 12 bases left in between. Germline lookup yields CDR1 DFQATT and CDR2 SNEGSKA (reference sequence). CDR3 length: 13 residues. The CDR3 here is CSALDRLNSPLHF. CDR3 nucleotides: TGCAGTGCTTTAGACAGATTGAATTCACCCCTCCACTTT.

This clonotype was seen many times. The CDR3 DNA reads TGTGCCAGCAGCGTAGAGAAGGAAACGCAGTATTTT. It encodes CASSVEKETQYF. The gene calls are TRBV9 and TRBJ2-3; D uncertain. The CDR3 is 12 amino acids. Looked up from germline, CDR1 is SGDLS and CDR2 is YYNGEE. V gave up 0 bases and J gave up 9 bases, with 8 bases separating them.

The table lists this clonotype with a few counts. V usage is TRBV12-3 or TRBV12-4 and J usage is TRBJ2-3; no reliable D call. V was cut by 8 bases and J by 7 bases, with 13 bases left in between. The length of the CDR3 is 12 residues. The CDR3 nucleotides are TGTGCCAGCCGAACGGAAACTTATACGCAGTATTTT. Translating it yields CASRTETYTQYF.

This clonotype was found many times. This rearrangement joins TRBV7-8 to TRBJ1-5; D gene ambiguous. Per the germline V gene, CDR1 is SGHVS and CDR2 is FQNEAQ. The V gene lost 1 base and the J gene lost 6 bases, with 7 bases spanning the gap. This CDR3 has 13 amino acids. This chain's CDR3 is CASSLVTTQPQHF. The CDR3 coding sequence is TGTGCCAGCAGCTTAGTGACGACTCAGCCCCAGCATTTT. The whole variable domain, remainder taken from reference TRBV7-8 and TRBJ1-5, is GAGVSQSPRYKVAKRGQDVALRCDPISGHVSLFWYQQALGQGPEFLTYFQNEAQLDKSGLPSDRFFAERPEGSVSTLKIQRTQQEDSAVYLCASSLVTTQPQHFGDGTRLSIL.

This clonotype showed up many times. This chain links TRBV6-5 with TRBJ2-1, with 8 bases fitting TRBD2. With V trimmed by 1 base and J by 2 bases, 4 bases remained unmatched. This CDR3 comprises 16 residues. Germline-derived CDR1 and CDR2 are MNHEY and SVGAGI. CDR3 DNA: TGTGCCAGCAGTTACTGGGCGGGGGGACCCTACAATGAGCAGTTCTTC. Amino acids: CASSYWAGGPYNEQFF.

The table lists this clonotype with many counts. V and J are TRBV20-1 and TRBJ1-2; D gene unclear. V lost 5 bases, J lost 0 bases, and 10 bases lay in between. This CDR3 has 13 residues. CDR1 and CDR2 from the germline V gene are DFQATT and SNEGSKA (reference sequence). The DNA for the CDR3 is TGCAGTGCTTTCCGAGTCTCTAACTATGGCTACACCTTC. Protein product: CSAFRVSNYGYTF.

This clonotype was detected only a few times. CDR3 protein: CASSRGDGLGVRGYTF. DNA for the CDR3: TGCGCCAGCAGCCGGGGGGACGGCCTGGGGGTGCGAGGCTACACCTTC. V usage is TRBV4-3 and J usage is TRBJ1-2; D perhaps matches TRBD1 (5 bases). In germline, CDR1 is LGHNA, CDR2 YSLEER. The CDR3 totals 16 residues. V lost 4 bases to trimming and J lost 8 bases, with 23 bases between them.

Only a few counts were recorded for this clonotype. The gene calls are TRBV19 and TRBJ2-2, with D tentatively TRBD1 (6 bases). Germline CDR1 is LNHDA and CDR2 is SQIVND (reference sequence). With 4 bases removed from V and 2 bases from J, the gap between germline ends came to 14 bases. The CDR3 sequence is 16 residues long. CDR3 coding DNA: TGTGCCAGTAGTAGAGAAGGACAGACAAACACCGGGGAGCTGTTTTTT. Its translation is CASSREGQTNTGELFF.

The CDR3 DNA reads TGTGCCAGCAGCAGAGGGTATGGAGATACGCAGTATTTT. This sequence encodes CASSRGYGDTQYF. V usage is TRBV5-5 and J usage is TRBJ2-3, with a possible D match to TRBD2 (5 bases). Germline CDR1 SGHKS, CDR2 YYEKEE (reference sequence). This CDR3 is built from 13 residues. The V end was cut by 4 bases, the J end by 5 bases, with 11 bases between.

The rearrangement uses TRBV24-1 and TRBJ1-2; D uncertain. This CDR3 contains 12 residues. Trimming took 4 bases from V and 6 from J, leaving 8 bases between them. Germline V gene lookup returns CDR1 KGHDR and CDR2 SFDVKD. The CDR3 region has the DNA TGTGCCACCAGTGACAGGACGGATGGCTACACCTTC. Protein product: CATSDRTDGYTF.

This clonotype was seen more than once but under ten times. The chain recombines TRBV6-2 or TRBV6-3 with TRBJ2-1; the D gene is possibly TRBD2 (7 bases). Germline lookup yields CDR1 MNHEY and CDR2 SVGEGT. The CDR3 runs 17 residues. The V end was cut by 7 bases, the J end by 1 base, with 20 bases between. The CDR3 sequence: CASNRDGGGHSYNEQFF. In DNA form, the CDR3 reads TGTGCCAGCAACCGGGATGGGGGGGGACATTCCTACAATGAGCAGTTCTTC.

The gene calls are TRBV20-1 and TRBJ2-3; 8 bases align to TRBD2. J gave up 0 bases and V 7 bases, and 21 bases lay outside the gene matches. Germline CDR1 DFQATT, CDR2 SNEGSKA (reference sequence). The CDR3 consists of 19 residues. The CDR3 coding sequence is TGCAGTGATAGGAGGTTCAGGGCCGGCGGGGGGACTAGCACAGATACGCAGTATTTT. Encoded protein: CSDRRFRAGGGTSTDTQYF.

At least ten counts were recorded for this clonotype. The V and J genes are TRBV7-9 and TRBJ1-2; 8 nucleotides agree with TRBD1. Germline values: CDR1 SEHNR, CDR2 FQNEAQ (reference sequence). The CDR3 sequence is 14 residues long. Losses at the gene ends were 6 bases for V and 5 bases for J; bases not matched to a gene: 8. CDR3 DNA: TGTGCCAGCAGTTCTGACAGGGGTTATTATGGCTACACCTTC. Encoded protein: CASSSDRGYYGYTF.

This clonotype was seen more than once but under ten times. This chain uses TRBV24-1 with TRBJ1-2; D might be TRBD1 (6 bases). V was trimmed by 1 base and J by 8 bases, leaving 10 bases between them. From germline, CDR1 is KGHDR and CDR2 SFDVKD. The CDR3 is 13 residues long. The CDR3 region has the DNA TGTGCCACCAGTGATTTCCCAGGACAGGGCTACACCTTC. As protein: CATSDFPGQGYTF.

This clonotype was detected only a few times. The CDR3 is CASSRTGATNYGYTF. For the CDR3, the DNA is TGTGCCAGCAGTAGAACAGGGGCCACTAACTATGGCTACACCTTC. The genes are TRBV12-3 or TRBV12-4 and TRBJ1-2, with TRBD1 identical over 7 bases. This CDR3 spans 15 amino acids. V lost 5 bases, J lost 0 bases, and 6 bases stayed unmatched.

The chain links TRBV3-1 to TRBJ2-5, with D perhaps TRBD1 (6 bases). The germline V and J ends were trimmed by 2 bases and 1 base, with 11 bases remaining between them. This CDR3 has 15 residues. Germline CDR1 is LGHDT and CDR2 is YNNKEL (reference sequence). The CDR3 spells CASSQFQGPQETQYF. Written as DNA, the CDR3 is TGTGCCAGCAGCCAATTCCAGGGGCCCCAAGAGACCCAGTACTTC.

The table lists this clonotype with many counts. This chain links TRBV3-1 with TRBJ2-5; 8 bases align to TRBD1. Germline V gene lookup returns CDR1 LGHDT and CDR2 YNNKEL (reference sequence). This CDR3 region has 14 residues. V shed 6 bases, J shed 5 bases, and the junction held 8 bases outside the gene matches. The CDR3 DNA follows: TGTGCCAGCAGAAAAGGACAGGGACTGGAGACCCAGTACTTC. Its protein product is CASRKGQGLETQYF.